The TCR beta chain under discussion was sequenced for a study of cytomegalovirus exposure and HLA in healthy donors. 60 Vbeta and 13 Jbeta primers were used in PCR. Profiled with immunoSEQ multiplex PCR; TCRdb holds only in-frame clones, not every one. The table lists around 170,000 clones, around 86% of them singletons. As to this clone: The target antigen is unknown.

V gave up 6 bases and J gave up 7 bases, with 14 bases separating them. CDR3 size: 13 residues. The germline V gene has CDR1 MNHNY and CDR2 SVGAGI (reference sequence). Whole-study findings and limits: TRBV6-2, TRBV6-3 and other indistinguishable V segments were excluded. TCR beta chains numbering about 160 were designated cytomegalovirus-associated.

The sequence came from a man between 40 and 49 years old in good health and CMV-seropositive. J is TRBJ2-3 and V is TRBV6-6, with D perhaps TRBD1 (5 bases). The material sequenced was PBMCs. The CDR3 region is CASRGALGNTQYF. CDR3 in DNA: TGTGCCAGCAGAGGGGCCCTTGGGAATACGCAGTATTTT.